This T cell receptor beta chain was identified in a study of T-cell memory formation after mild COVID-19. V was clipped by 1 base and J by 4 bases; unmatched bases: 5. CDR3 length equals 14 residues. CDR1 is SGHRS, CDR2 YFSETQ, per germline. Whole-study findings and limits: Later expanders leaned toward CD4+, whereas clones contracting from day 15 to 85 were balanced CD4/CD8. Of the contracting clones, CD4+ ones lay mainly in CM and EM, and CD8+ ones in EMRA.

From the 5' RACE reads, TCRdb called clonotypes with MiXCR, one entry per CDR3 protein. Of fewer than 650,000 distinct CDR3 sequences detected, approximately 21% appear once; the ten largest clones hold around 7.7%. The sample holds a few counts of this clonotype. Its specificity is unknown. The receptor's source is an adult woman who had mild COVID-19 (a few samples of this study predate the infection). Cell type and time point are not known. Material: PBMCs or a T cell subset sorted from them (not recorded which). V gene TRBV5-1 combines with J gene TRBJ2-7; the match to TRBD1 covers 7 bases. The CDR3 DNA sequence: TGCGCCAGCAGCTTGTACAGGGGAGCGTACGAGCAGTACTTC. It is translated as CASSLYRGAYEQYF.